This T cell receptor beta chain was recorded in a study of vaccination and CD4 T cells after COVID-19 (dated by TCRdb to the early 2020s). About the investigation overall: The convalescent cohort included six males and four females, with two Hispanic individuals, seven Caucasians, two Asians and one multiracial person. The spike-specific CD4+ TCR repertoire was compared before and after mRNA vaccination in around ten COVID-19 convalescent patients and a handful of infection-naive healthy vaccine recipients. Participants got two doses of the Pfizer-BioNTech BNT162b2 vaccine (n=8) or two doses of the Moderna mRNA-1273 vaccine (n=2). As controls, cultures received a CEFX viral epitope pool (the positive control), an HIV-1 Nef peptide pool (the negative control), or no peptide at all. The cultures were stimulated with overlapping spike peptide pools from SARS-CoV-2 and from the common cold coronaviruses HCoV-NL63, HCoV-OC43 and HCoV-229E. Post-COVID blood samples from convalescent patients were collected a median of roughly 100 days after diagnosis, with a range of about 30 to 170 days. Post-vaccine blood samples were obtained a median of around 74 days after the second vaccine dose, with a range of roughly 12 to 250 days.

Paper-wide results and their limitations: Among the post-vaccine SARS-CoV-2-reactive clones in convalescent patients, a median approximately 90% showed up only after vaccination, which suggests vaccine-specific priming. The number of convalescent patients in the study was relatively small, and the study did not examine early timepoints following natural infection. In convalescent patients, nearly all vaccine-specific clones (304 of 307) were found to be mono-reactive for SARS-CoV-2 spike rather than cross-reactive with common cold coronaviruses. An increase in the median number of SARS-CoV-2-reactive clonotypes from some 20 after infection to about 39 after vaccination was observed, but the change was not found to be significant.

Comment on this clonotype: The specificity of this receptor is unknown. One base away there is no much larger clone; base qualities are not given.

This specimen's treatment or condition label, per the study, means: roughly 10-day PBMC culture with coronavirus spike peptide pools or control peptides (ViraFEST assay). To expand antigen-specific T cells with peptide pools and then pick out the expanded clonotypes through TCR sequencing, the study relied on the ViraFEST assay. Negative nucleocapsid antibody tests before and after vaccination confirmed that the healthy vaccine recipients had no prior SARS-CoV-2 infection. Each well held 2.1 million or so PBMCs cultured in IMDM containing roughly 5% human AB serum and 9 to 10 IU/ml IL-2, with 9 to 10 ug/ml peptide pools added. On days 3 and 7, half of the culture medium was replaced with fresh IL-2-containing medium. After around 11 days of culture, CD4+ T cells were isolated by negative selection using the EasySep CD4+ T cell isolation kit. PBMCs were separated from whole blood using Ficoll-Paque Plus gradient centrifugation and then either used fresh or cryopreserved at -140C. Culture conditions were generally each tested in triplicate wells.

Preparation of the library involved PCR. DNA from cultured CD4+ T cells was subjected to TCR sequencing with the Oncomine TCR Beta short-read assay at the Johns Hopkins FTIC core. The QIAamp micro DNA kit was used to extract genomic DNA from the cultured CD4+ T cells. The Oncomine TCR Beta libraries from cultured CD4+ T cells were pooled using unique dual indexes and then sequenced on an Illumina iSeq 100. The authors processed their data as follows. Non-productive sequences were removed, and CDR3s that did not start with C, did not end with F or W, or were shorter than 7 amino acids were discarded. The MANAFEST web application was used to identify antigen-specific clonotypes by comparing peptide-stimulated wells against reference wells and other culture wells. An FDR below 0.05, an odds ratio above 5, and a productive frequency above 0.1% in at least two of three replicate wells were required for clones to be considered positive. Clonotypes that were significantly expanded in both SARS-CoV-2 spike wells and at least one common cold coronavirus spike condition were defined as cross-reactive. Levenshtein distances (stringdist) and unrooted phylogenetic trees (ape) in R version 3.6.1 were used to assess CDR3 homology. In TCRdb, the public reads were trimmed at Q25 with fastp and aligned with MiXCR, with productive beta chains retained. When rows share a CDR3 protein, they turn into one entry using the most common DNA and genes. For this entry, the V and J calls and clone size follow TCRdb and not the study's own pipeline. The table for this sample lists some 25,000 distinct CDR3 sequences; roughly 60% of them were counted only once. About a sixth of the sample goes to the ten largest clones.

From the cysteine up to the phenylalanine, the CDR3 has a length of 15 residues. Just the 45-base CDR3 DNA is kept, in frame starting at base 1. The germline V gene encodes CDR1 MNHEY and CDR2 SMNVEV (reference sequence). Trimming takes 5 bases from V and 4 bases from J, and the germline ends sit 17 bases apart. This sequence uses TRBV27 and TRBJ1-2; the D region possibly corresponds to TRBD1 (6 bases align). The TCR originated in a human donor who received a COVID-19 vaccine. Sequenced material: CD4+ T cells from blood, cultured in vitro, taken after SARS-CoV-2 vaccination. The CDR3 has the sequence CASSLFDRPGYGYTF. The sequenced DNA: TGTGCCAGCAGTCTGTTCGACAGGCCTGGCTATGGCTACACCTTC.